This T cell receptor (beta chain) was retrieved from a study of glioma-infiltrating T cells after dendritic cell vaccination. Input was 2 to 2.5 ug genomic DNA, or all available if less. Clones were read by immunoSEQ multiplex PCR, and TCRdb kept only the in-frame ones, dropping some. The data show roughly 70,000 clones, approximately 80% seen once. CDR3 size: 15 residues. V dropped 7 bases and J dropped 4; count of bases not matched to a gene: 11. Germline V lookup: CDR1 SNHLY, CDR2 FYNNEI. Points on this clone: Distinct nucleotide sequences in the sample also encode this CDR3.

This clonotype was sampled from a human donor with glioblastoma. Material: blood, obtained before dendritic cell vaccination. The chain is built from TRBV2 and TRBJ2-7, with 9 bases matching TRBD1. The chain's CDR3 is CASKRQGEKVYEQYF. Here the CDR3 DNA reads TGTGCCAGCAAAAGACAGGGGGAGAAAGTTTACGAGCAGTACTTC.